This T cell receptor (beta chain) was sequenced during a study of blood T cell repertoires in COVID-19. Germline CDR1 reads MNHEY; CDR2 reads SVGAGI. The V and J ends lost 6 bases and 0 bases respectively, with 12 bases between them. This CDR3 is built from 15 residues. Sequencing used immunoSEQ multiplex PCR; TCRdb keeps in-frame clones, though not all of them. Among about 200,000 clones listed, approximately 90% were seen once. The sequence was obtained from a man aged 45-60 years with acute or convalescent COVID-19. Sequenced input: peripheral blood. This chain uses TRBV6-5 with TRBJ2-1; D is uncertain. The CDR3 loop is CASSQGGDSYNEQFF. The DNA of the CDR3 is TGTGCCAGCAGCCAAGGCGGTGACTCCTACAATGAGCAGTTCTTC.